The clone carrying this TCR beta chain has more than one count but fewer than ten. The antigen remains unidentified. From the reads, TCRdb called clonotypes with MiXCR, one entry per CDR3 protein. Of 650,000 to 900,000 distinct CDR3 sequences listed, about 27% were seen once; the top ten hold roughly 14%. Germline loops: CDR1 SGHVS, CDR2 FNYEAQ. V was pared by 1 base and J by 1 base, with 8 bases between. The CDR3 spans 14 residues. The entry originates in a study of T cell repertoires in cytomegalovirus infection. Study overall: Both recently identified HLA-C-restricted and well-studied HLA-B-restricted CMV epitopes were used in the study. Both a matching HLA type and CMV infection were indicated by public TCR beta signatures. Findings and caveats of the study: Cumulative frequency of public TCR beta families picked out carriers of CMV plus the relevant HLA. Dominant in the ex vivo response were TCR beta clonotypes restricted by HLA-C and specific for CMV.

The chain employs TRBV7-6 and TRBJ2-7, with D unresolved. This TCR derives from a human donor in good health (CMV status not recorded). Some clones in this sample may be carry-over from other donors' samples. Specimen: cultured CD8+ T cells from PBMCs, collected from culture after CMV antigen stimulation. The CDR3 here is CASSLEVTSYEQYF. In nucleotides, the CDR3 is TGTGCCAGCAGCTTAGAAGTTACTTCCTACGAGCAGTACTTC.